The rows below give T cell receptor beta chains drawn from one sample of a study of blood T cell repertoires in COVID-19. Sequencing was performed with immunoSEQ multiplex PCR; in TCRdb, only in-frame clones are kept and a portion is missing. The data hold tens of thousands of clones, with roughly 80% observed a single time. Sample: peripheral blood. These receptors all stem from a man in his 60s in a cohort sampled during active COVID-19. Both conserved end residues are part of each CDR3. The D gene is left open where the match is weak. Clone size, where shown, is once, few, many, or a class for clones that have expanded.

J gene,V gene,D gene,clone size,CDR3 protein,CDR3 DNA
TRBJ2-1,TRBV3-1/TRBV3-2,TRBD2,.,CASSQDRGLAFANEQFF,TGTGCCAGCAGCCAAGATCGGGGACTAGCGTTCGCAAATGAGCAGTTCTTC
TRBJ2-3,TRBV28,.,few,CAIRRGTDTQYF,TGTGCCATTAGGAGGGGAACAGATACGCAGTATTTT
TRBJ2-5,TRBV4-2,.,.,CASSQSPGQRETQYF,TGTGCCAGCAGCCAAAGCCCCGGACAGAGAGAGACCCAGTACTTC
TRBJ2-1,TRBV14,.,.,CASSHPVWAEQFF,TGTGCCAGCAGCCACCCGGTTTGGGCCGAGCAGTTCTTC
TRBJ2-7,TRBV7-6,TRBD1,.,CASSLDTGTGFTYEQYF,TGTGCCAGCAGCTTAGACACCGGGACAGGGTTTACCTACGAGCAGTACTTC
TRBJ1-6,TRBV18,.,few,CASSPAPAESSYNSPLHF,TGTGCCAGCTCGCCTGCCCCGGCGGAGAGCTCCTATAATTCACCCCTCCACTTT
TRBJ2-7,TRBV10-3,TRBD2,.,CAISEPGGLYEQYF,TGTGCCATCAGTGAGCCGGGGGGGCTCTACGAGCAGTACTTC
TRBJ2-3,TRBV29-1,TRBD2,.,CSVEAPSGHTDTQYF,TGCAGCGTTGAAGCGCCTAGCGGCCACACAGATACGCAGTATTTT
TRBJ2-2,TRBV2,.,.,CASSLMQPGSPTGELFF,TGTGCCAGCTCATTGATGCAGCCGGGATCACCGACCGGGGAGCTGTTTTTT
TRBJ1-2,TRBV7-2,.,.,CASSLERQANYGYTF,TGTGCCAGCAGCTTAGAACGACAGGCGAACTATGGCTACACCTTC
TRBJ2-7,TRBV5-5,TRBD1,.,CASTDPGQGYYEQYF,TGTGCCAGCACCGACCCGGGACAGGGGTACTACGAGCAGTACTTC
TRBJ1-2,TRBV5-4,.,.,CASSSGYGYTF,TGTGCCAGCAGCTCGGGCTATGGCTACACCTTC
TRBJ1-2,TRBV7-3,.,.,CASSLTGSQGYTF,TGTGCCAGCAGCTTAACGGGCTCACAGGGCTACACCTTC
TRBJ1-6,TRBV7-2,.,once,CASSPTMNSPLHF,TGTGCCAGCAGCCCCACAATGAATTCACCCCTCCACTTT
TRBJ2-5,TRBV27,TRBD2,.,CASSPVTGLAGAGTQYF,TGTGCCAGCAGTCCCGTTACGGGACTAGCGGGGGCCGGGACCCAGTACTTC
TRBJ2-2,TRBV30,TRBD2,few,CAWAPLGSGRTGELFF,TGTGCCTGGGCCCCCCTTGGTAGCGGGAGGACCGGGGAGCTGTTTTTT
TRBJ2-7,TRBV7-6,.,.,CASSQMGSKDEQYF,TGTGCCAGCAGCCAAATGGGGAGTAAGGACGAGCAGTACTTC
TRBJ2-2,TRBV2,.,.,CASSLRRLSNTGELFF,TGTGCCAGCTCCTTACGGCGGCTTTCGAACACCGGGGAGCTGTTTTTT
TRBJ2-3,TRBV10-1,TRBD2,.,CASSERSSGSTDTQYF,TGCGCCAGCAGTGAGCGGTCTAGCGGGAGCACAGATACGCAGTATTTT
TRBJ2-7,TRBV19,TRBD2,few,CASKKRESSYEQYF,TGTGCCAGTAAGAAGCGGGAGTCGTCCTACGAGCAGTACTTC
TRBJ2-3,TRBV7-7,TRBD2,.,CASSPSGGATDTQYF,TGTGCCAGCAGCCCAAGCGGGGGGGCAACAGATACGCAGTATTTT
TRBJ2-1,TRBV14,TRBD2,.,CASSQEERASGMRDEQFF,TGTGCCAGCAGCCAAGAGGAGAGGGCTAGCGGGATGCGGGATGAGCAGTTCTTC
TRBJ2-5,TRBV6-6,.,.,CASSPLTGTQYF,TGTGCCAGCAGCCCTCTCACCGGGACCCAGTACTTC
TRBJ2-3,TRBV7-2,.,.,CASSLGLFTDTQYF,TGTGCCAGCAGCTTAGGACTGTTCACAGATACGCAGTATTTT
TRBJ2-1,TRBV27,TRBD2,.,CASTQLAGGYNEQFF,TGTGCCAGCACCCAACTAGCGGGAGGCTACAATGAGCAGTTCTTC
TRBJ1-6,TRBV25-1,TRBD1,.,CASSGRQGGSPLHF,TGTGCCAGCAGTGGGAGACAGGGGGGGTCACCCCTCCACTTT
TRBJ1-6,TRBV3-1/TRBV3-2,.,few,CASSVQGRNSPLHF,TGTGCCAGCAGCGTACAGGGACGTAATTCACCCCTCCACTTT
TRBJ2-3,TRBV7-9,TRBD2,.,CASSPGLAGPTLGTDTQYF,TGTGCCAGCAGCCCGGGACTAGCGGGGCCAACGCTAGGCACAGATACGCAGTATTTT
TRBJ2-7,TRBV3-1/TRBV3-2,.,.,CASSFGSYYEQYF,TGTGCCAGCAGCTTCGGGTCGTACTACGAGCAGTACTTC
TRBJ2-5,TRBV6-2/TRBV6-3,TRBD2,.,CASSFGTSAEDGETQYF,TGTGCCAGCAGTTTTGGGACTAGCGCCGAGGATGGGGAGACCCAGTACTTC
TRBJ2-5,TRBV28,.,.,CASSSIIRVQETQYF,TGTGCCAGCAGTTCCATAATACGGGTCCAAGAGACCCAGTACTTC
TRBJ2-7,TRBV28,TRBD2,.,CASSSPGLAGAGEQYF,TGTGCCAGCAGCTCTCCGGGACTAGCGGGAGCTGGCGAGCAGTACTTC
TRBJ2-2,TRBV11-3,.,.,CASSLANTGELFF,TGTGCCAGCAGCTTGGCAAACACCGGGGAGCTGTTTTTT
TRBJ1-5,TRBV2,.,.,CASKGPYNQPQHF,TGTGCCAGCAAGGGGCCGTACAATCAGCCCCAGCATTTT
TRBJ1-4,TRBV25-1,TRBD1,few,CASSAGGQGYSEKLFF,TGTGCCAGCAGTGCGGGGGGACAGGGTTATAGTGAAAAACTGTTTTTT
TRBJ2-1,TRBV5-1,.,.,CASSLAVGRGLEQFF,TGCGCCAGCAGCTTGGCTGTGGGCCGGGGATTGGAGCAGTTCTTC
TRBJ1-2,TRBV3-1/TRBV3-2,.,.,CASSQVLSYGYTF,TGTGCCAGCAGCCAAGTTCTGAGCTATGGCTACACCTTC
TRBJ1-1,TRBV6-2/TRBV6-3,.,once,CASSYVPFEVVTEAFF,TGTGCCAGCAGTTACGTGCCCTTCGAGGTTGTGACTGAAGCTTTCTTT
TRBJ2-7,TRBV5-6,.,once,CASSFAGYEQYF,TGTGCCAGCAGCTTCGCAGGGTACGAGCAGTACTTC
TRBJ2-6,TRBV10-3,.,.,CAISGGPFSGANVLTF,TGTGCCATCAGTGGGGGGCCCTTCTCTGGGGCCAACGTCCTGACTTTC
TRBJ2-4,TRBV18,.,.,CASSPPSGAKNIQYF,TGTGCCAGCTCACCACCATCAGGGGCCAAAAACATTCAGTACTTC
TRBJ2-1,TRBV10-3,.,.,CAISESQRGNEQFF,TGTGCCATCAGTGAGTCGCAAAGGGGCAACGAGCAGTTCTTC
TRBJ2-2,TRBV29-1,.,few,CSVTTLVTANTGELFF,TGCAGCGTTACCACCTTAGTTACTGCGAACACCGGGGAGCTGTTTTTT